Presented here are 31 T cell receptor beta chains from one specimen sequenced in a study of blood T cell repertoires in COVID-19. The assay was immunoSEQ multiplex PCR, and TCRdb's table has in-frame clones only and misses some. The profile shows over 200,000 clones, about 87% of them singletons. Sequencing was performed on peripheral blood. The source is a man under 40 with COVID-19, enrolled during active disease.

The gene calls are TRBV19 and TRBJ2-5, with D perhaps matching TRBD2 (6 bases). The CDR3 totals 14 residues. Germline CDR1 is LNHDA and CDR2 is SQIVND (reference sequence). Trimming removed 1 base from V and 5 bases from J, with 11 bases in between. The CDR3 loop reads CASSIAGVRETQYF. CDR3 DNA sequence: TGTGCCAGTAGTATAGCGGGGGTCCGGGAGACCCAGTACTTC.

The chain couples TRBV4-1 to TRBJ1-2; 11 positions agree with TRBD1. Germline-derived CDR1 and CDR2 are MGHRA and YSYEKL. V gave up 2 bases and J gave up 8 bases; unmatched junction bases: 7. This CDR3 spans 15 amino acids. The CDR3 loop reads CASSQWGQGVGGYTF. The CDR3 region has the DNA TGCGCCAGCAGCCAATGGGGACAGGGGGTTGGGGGCTACACCTTC.

The CDR3 nucleotides read TGTGCCAGCAGCGGACAGGTGAACACTGAAGCTTTCTTT. It encodes CASSGQVNTEAFF. The V and J genes are TRBV16 and TRBJ1-1, with 7 bases aligning to TRBD1. This CDR3 contains 13 residues. The germline V gene encodes CDR1 KGHSY and CDR2 FQNENV. V lost 5 bases to trimming and J lost 0 bases; unmatched junction nucleotides: 0.

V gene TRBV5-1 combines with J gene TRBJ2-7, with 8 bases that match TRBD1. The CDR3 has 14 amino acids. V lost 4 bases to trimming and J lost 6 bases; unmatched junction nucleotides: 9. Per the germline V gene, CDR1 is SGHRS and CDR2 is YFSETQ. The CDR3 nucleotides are TGCGCCAGCAGCCCGGTAGCGACAGGGGTCGAGCAGTACTTC. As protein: CASSPVATGVEQYF.

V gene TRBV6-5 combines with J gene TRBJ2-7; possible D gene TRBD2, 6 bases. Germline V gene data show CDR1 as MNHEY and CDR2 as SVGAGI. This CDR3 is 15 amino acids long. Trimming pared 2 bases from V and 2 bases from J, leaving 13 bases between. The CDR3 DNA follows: TGTGCCAGCAGTTACGACGGTAGCGGAACCTACGAGCAGTACTTC. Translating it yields CASSYDGSGTYEQYF.

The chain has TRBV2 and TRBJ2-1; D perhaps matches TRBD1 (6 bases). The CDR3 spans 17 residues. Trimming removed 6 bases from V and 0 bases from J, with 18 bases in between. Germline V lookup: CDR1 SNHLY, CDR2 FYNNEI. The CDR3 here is CASSRPTGQSSYNEQFF. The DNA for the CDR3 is TGTGCCAGCAGCCGGCCGACTGGACAGAGCTCCTACAATGAGCAGTTCTTC.

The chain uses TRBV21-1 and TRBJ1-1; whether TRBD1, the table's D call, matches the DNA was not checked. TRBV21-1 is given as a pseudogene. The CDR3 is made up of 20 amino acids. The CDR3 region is CASSIPTPFPATGGGEEAFF. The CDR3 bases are TGTGCCAGCAGCATTCCGACCCCCTTCCCGGCCACAGGGGGCGGAGAGGAAGCTTTCTTT.

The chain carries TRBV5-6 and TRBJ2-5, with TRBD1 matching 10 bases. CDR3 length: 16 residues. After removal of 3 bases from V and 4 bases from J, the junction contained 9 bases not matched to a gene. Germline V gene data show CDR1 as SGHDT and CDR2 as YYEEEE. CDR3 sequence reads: CASSSIRTGGRETQYF. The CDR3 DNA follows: TGTGCCAGCAGCTCTATTAGGACAGGGGGACGAGAGACCCAGTACTTC.

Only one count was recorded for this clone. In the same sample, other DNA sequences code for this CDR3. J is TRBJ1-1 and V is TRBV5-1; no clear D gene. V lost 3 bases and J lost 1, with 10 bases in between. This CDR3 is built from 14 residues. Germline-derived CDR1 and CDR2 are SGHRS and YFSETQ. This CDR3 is CASSSRGENTEAFF. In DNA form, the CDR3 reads TGCGCCAGCAGCTCCCGCGGGGAGAACACTGAAGCTTTCTTT.

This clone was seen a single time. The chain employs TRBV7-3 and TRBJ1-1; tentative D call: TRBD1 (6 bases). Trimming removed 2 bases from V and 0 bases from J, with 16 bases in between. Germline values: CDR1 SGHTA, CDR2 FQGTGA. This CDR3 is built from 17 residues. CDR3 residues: CASSLAGTPRLNTEAFF. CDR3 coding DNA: TGTGCCAGCAGCTTAGCCGGGACACCTCGCTTGAACACTGAAGCTTTCTTT.

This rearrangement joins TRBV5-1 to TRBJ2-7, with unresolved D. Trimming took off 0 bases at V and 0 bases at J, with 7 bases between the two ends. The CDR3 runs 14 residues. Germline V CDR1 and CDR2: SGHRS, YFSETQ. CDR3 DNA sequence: TGCGCCAGCAGCTTGGTCGTCAGCTCCTACGAGCAGTACTTC. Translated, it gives CASSLVVSSYEQYF.

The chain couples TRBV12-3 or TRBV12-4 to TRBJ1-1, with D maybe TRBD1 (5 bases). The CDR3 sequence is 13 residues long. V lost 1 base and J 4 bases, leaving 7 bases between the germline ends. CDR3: CASSLGTSTEAFF. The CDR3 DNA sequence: TGTGCCAGCAGTTTAGGGACATCCACTGAAGCTTTCTTT.

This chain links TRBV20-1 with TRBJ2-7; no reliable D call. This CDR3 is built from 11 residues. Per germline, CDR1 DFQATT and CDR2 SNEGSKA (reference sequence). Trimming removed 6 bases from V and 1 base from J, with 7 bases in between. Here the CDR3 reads CSAEESYEQYF. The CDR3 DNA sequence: TGCAGTGCCGAAGAGTCCTACGAGCAGTACTTC.

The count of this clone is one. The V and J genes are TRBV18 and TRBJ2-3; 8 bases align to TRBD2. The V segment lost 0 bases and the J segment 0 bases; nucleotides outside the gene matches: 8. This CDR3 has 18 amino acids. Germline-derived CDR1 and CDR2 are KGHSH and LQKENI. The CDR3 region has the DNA TGTGCCAGCTCACCACCTAGCGGGATAAGCCACAGCACAGATACGCAGTATTTT. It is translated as CASSPPSGISHSTDTQYF.

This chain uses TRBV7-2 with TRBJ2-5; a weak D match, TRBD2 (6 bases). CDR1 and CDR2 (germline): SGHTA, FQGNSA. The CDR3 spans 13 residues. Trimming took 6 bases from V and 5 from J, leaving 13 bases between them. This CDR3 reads CASRRGLGETQYF. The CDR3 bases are TGTGCCAGCAGGCGGGGATTGGGGGAGACCCAGTACTTC.

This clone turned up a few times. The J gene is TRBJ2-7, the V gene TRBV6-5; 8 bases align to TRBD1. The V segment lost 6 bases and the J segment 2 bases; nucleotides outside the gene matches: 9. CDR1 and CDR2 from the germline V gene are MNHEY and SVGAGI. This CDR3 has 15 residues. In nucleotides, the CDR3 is TGTGCCAGCAGAAGACAGGGGACCGGGACCTACGAGCAGTACTTC. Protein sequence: CASRRQGTGTYEQYF.

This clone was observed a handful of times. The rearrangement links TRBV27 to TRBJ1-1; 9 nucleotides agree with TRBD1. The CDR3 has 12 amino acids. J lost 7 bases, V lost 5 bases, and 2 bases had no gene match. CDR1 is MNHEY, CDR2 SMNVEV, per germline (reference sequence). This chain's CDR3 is CASSDRGIEAFF. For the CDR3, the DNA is TGTGCCAGCAGTGACAGGGGGATTGAAGCTTTCTTT.

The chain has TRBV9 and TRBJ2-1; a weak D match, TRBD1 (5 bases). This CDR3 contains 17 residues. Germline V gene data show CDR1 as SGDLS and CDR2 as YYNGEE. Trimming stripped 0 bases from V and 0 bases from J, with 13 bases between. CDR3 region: CASSVEPRASSYNEQFF. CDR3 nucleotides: TGTGCCAGCAGCGTAGAACCCAGGGCCAGCTCCTACAATGAGCAGTTCTTC.

CDR3 loop: CASKGETNYGYTF. The CDR3 DNA reads as TGTGCCAGCAAAGGAGAAACAAACTATGGCTACACCTTC. The chain is built from TRBV2 and TRBJ1-2; D remains unclear. The CDR3 has 13 residues. The germline gives CDR1 SNHLY, CDR2 FYNNEI. The V end was cut by 7 bases, the J end by 2 bases, with 11 bases between. Supplemented by reference TRBV2 and TRBJ1-2, the full variable domain reads EPEVTQTPSHQVTQMGQEVILRCVPISNHLYFYWYRQILGQKVEFLVSFYNNEISEKSEIFDDQFSVERPDGSNFTLKIRSTKLEDSAMYFCASKGETNYGYTFGSGTRLTVV.

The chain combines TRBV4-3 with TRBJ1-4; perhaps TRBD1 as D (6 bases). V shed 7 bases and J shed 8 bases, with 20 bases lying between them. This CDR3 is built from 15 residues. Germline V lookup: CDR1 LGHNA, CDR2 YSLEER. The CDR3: CASIRQMGAQEKLFF. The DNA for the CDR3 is TGCGCCAGCATCAGACAAATGGGGGCACAGGAAAAACTGTTTTTT.

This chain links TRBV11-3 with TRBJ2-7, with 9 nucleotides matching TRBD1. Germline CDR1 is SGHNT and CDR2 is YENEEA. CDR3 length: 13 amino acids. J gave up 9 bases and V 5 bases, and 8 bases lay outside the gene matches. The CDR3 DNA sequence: TGTGCCAGCAGCACCCGGGACAGGGATGTGCAGTACTTC. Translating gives CASSTRDRDVQYF. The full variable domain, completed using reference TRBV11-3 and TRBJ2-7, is EAGVVQSPRYKIIEKKQPVAFWCNPISGHNTLYWYLQNLGQGPELLIRYENEEAVDDSQLPKDRFSAERLKGVDSTLKIQPAELGDSAVYLCASSTRDRDVQYFGPGTRLTVT.

The CDR3 region has the DNA TGTGCCAGCAGCTTTACAGGGGGCCCCTCCTACGAGCAGTACTTC. It codes for CASSFTGGPSYEQYF. The chain carries TRBV7-2 and TRBJ2-7; 9 bases are shared with TRBD1. Germline V lookup: CDR1 SGHTA, CDR2 FQGNSA. The CDR3 consists of 15 residues. Trimming took 3 bases from V and 0 from J; bases not matched to a gene: 3.

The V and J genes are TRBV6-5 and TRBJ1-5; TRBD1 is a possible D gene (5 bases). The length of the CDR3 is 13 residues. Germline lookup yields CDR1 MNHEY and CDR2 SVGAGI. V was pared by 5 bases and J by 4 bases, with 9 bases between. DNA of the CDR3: TGTGCCAGCAGTCCCGACAGAAATCAGCCCCAGCATTTT. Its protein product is CASSPDRNQPQHF.

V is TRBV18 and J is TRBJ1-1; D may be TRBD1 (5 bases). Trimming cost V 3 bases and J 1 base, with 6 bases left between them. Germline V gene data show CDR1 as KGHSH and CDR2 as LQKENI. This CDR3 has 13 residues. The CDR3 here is CASSPGGNTEAFF. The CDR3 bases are TGTGCCAGCTCACCGGGGGGGAACACTGAAGCTTTCTTT.

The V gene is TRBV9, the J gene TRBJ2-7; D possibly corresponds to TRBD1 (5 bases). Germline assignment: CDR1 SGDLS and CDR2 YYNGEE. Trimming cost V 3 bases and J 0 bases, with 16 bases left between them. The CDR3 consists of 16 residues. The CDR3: CASSEAAGAHSYEQYF. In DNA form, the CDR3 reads TGTGCCAGCAGCGAGGCCGCTGGGGCGCACTCCTACGAGCAGTACTTC.

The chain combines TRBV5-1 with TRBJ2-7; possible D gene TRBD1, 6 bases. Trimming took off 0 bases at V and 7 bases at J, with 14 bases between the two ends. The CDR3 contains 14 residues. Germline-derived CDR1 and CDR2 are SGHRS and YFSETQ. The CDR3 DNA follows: TGCGCCAGCAGCTTGGTACAGGGTACCCCGGAGCAGTACTTC. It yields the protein CASSLVQGTPEQYF.

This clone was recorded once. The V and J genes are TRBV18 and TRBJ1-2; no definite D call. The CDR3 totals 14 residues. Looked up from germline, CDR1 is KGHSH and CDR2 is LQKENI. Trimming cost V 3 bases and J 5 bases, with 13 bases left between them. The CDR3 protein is CASSPNVDSYGYTF. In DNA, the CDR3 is TGTGCCAGCTCACCCAATGTGGACTCTTATGGCTACACCTTC. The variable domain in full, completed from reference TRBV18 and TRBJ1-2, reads NAGVMQNPRHLVRRRGQEARLRCSPMKGHSHVYWYRQLPEEGLKFMVYLQKENIIDESGMPKERFSAEFPKEGPSILRIQQVVRGDSAAYFCASSPNVDSYGYTFGSGTRLTVV.

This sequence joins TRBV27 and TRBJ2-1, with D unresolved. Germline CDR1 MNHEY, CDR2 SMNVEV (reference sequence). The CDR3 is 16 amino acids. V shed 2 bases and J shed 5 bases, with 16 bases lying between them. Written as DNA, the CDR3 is TGTGCCAGCAGTTTAAGTGTGGGTGAGCTAGACAATGAGCAGTTCTTC. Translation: CASSLSVGELDNEQFF.

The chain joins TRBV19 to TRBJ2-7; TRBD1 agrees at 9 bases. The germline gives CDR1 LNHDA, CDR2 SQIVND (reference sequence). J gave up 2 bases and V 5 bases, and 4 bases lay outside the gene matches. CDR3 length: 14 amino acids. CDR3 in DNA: TGTGCCAGTAGTCGAGGGACAGGGCCCTACGAGCAGTACTTC. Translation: CASSRGTGPYEQYF.

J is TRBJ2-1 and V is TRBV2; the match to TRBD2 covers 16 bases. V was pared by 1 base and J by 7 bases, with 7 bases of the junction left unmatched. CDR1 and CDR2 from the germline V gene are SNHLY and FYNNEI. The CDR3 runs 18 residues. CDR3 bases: TGTGCCAGCAGTGAAGTCCCGGGACTAGCGGGGGGGCTGAATGAGCAGTTCTTC. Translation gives CASSEVPGLAGGLNEQFF.

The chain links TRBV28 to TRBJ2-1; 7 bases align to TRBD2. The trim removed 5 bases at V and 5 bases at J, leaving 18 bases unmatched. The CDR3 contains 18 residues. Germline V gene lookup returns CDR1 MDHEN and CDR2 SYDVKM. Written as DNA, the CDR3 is TGTGCCAGCAGTCCCCCAGGAGGGGTTAGCGGGTATCACAATGAGCAGTTCTTC. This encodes CASSPPGGVSGYHNEQFF.